The subject of this entry is one T cell receptor (beta chain). These data are taken from a study of blood T cell repertoires in COVID-19. Study-wide context: Researchers got acute and convalescent COVID-19 samples from the United States, Italy and Spain. PBMCs, B-cell-depleted T cells, or T cells provided the cDNA or gDNA that made up the material.

The germline V gene has CDR1 SGHAT and CDR2 FQNNGV. V gave up 5 bases and J gave up 8 bases, with 15 bases separating them. CDR3 size: 14 residues. Authors' data handling: Amplification with reference gene primers provided the estimates of nucleated cell counts. Assay: immunoSEQ multiplex PCR; the TCRdb copy retains only in-frame clones and omits some. Clone size and V and J calls were adopted from that table, with D and trimming inferred from the DNA. The table lists about 360,000 clones, 70% to 90% of them singletons, with 3% in the top ten. The rearrangement uses TRBV11-2 and TRBJ1-4; D is unclear. This clonotype was obtained from a human donor in a cohort sampled during active COVID-19. Sample: peripheral blood. The CDR3 reads CASSPGVYGEKLFF. In DNA, the CDR3 is TGTGCCAGCAGCCCGGGAGTTTATGGAGAAAAACTGTTTTTT.